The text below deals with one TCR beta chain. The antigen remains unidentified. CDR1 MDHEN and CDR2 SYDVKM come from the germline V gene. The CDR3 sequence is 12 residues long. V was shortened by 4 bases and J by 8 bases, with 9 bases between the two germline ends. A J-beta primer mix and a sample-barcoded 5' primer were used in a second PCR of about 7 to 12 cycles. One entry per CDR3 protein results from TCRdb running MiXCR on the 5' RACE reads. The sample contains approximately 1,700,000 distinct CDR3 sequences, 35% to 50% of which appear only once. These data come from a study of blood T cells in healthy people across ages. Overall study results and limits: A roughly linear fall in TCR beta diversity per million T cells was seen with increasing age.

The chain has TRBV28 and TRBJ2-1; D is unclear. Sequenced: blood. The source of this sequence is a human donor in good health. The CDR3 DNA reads TGTGCCAGCAGTTCCATGAGCTATGAGCAGTTCTTC. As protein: CASSSMSYEQFF.